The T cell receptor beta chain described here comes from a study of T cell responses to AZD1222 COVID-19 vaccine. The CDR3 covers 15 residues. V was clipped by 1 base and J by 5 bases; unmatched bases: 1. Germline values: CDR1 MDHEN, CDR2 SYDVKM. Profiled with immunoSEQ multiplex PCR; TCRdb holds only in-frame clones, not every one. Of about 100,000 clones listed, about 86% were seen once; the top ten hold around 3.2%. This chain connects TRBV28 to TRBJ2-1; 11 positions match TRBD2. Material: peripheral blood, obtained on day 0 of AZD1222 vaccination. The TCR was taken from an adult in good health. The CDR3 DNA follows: TGTGCCAGCAGTTTATCTAGCGGGGGGAACAATGAGCAGTTCTTC. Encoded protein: CASSLSSGGNNEQFF. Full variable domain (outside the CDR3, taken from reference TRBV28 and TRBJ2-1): DVKVTQSSRYLVKRTGEKVFLECVQDMDHENMFWYRQDPGLGLRLIYFSYDVKMKEKGDIPEGYSVSREKKERFSLILESASTNQTSMYLCASSLSSGGNNEQFFGPGTRLTVL.